This T cell receptor (beta chain) emerged from a study of graft-versus-host responses after intestinal transplantation. For the study at large: Isolated intestinal, liver-intestinal, or multivisceral transplants were what recipients had. Every one of the recipients received anti-thymocyte globulin induction and afterwards took tacrolimus and steroids for around 3 years.

Study results and caveats: Marrow from the recipient contained GvH clones, some of which had appeared first in ileum or blood.

Germline V gene data show CDR1 as SGDLS and CDR2 as YYNGEE. CDR3 size: 12 residues. The germline V and J ends were trimmed by 3 bases and 1 base, with 4 bases remaining between them. Method: immunoSEQ multiplex PCR; TCRdb's copy keeps in-frame clones and lacks some. The sample includes about 24,000 clones, approximately 85% of them seen just once. This clone has a single count. Its antigen is currently unknown. The sequence was collected from a human patient who received an intestinal transplant, so some T cells may come from the graft donor. The gene calls are TRBV9 and TRBJ2-5; D uncertain. The starting material was PBMCs, obtained just over 450 days after intestinal transplant. CDR3 bases: TGTGCCAGCAGCGCGGGCCAAGAGACCCAGTACTTC. Amino acid sequence: CASSAGQETQYF.